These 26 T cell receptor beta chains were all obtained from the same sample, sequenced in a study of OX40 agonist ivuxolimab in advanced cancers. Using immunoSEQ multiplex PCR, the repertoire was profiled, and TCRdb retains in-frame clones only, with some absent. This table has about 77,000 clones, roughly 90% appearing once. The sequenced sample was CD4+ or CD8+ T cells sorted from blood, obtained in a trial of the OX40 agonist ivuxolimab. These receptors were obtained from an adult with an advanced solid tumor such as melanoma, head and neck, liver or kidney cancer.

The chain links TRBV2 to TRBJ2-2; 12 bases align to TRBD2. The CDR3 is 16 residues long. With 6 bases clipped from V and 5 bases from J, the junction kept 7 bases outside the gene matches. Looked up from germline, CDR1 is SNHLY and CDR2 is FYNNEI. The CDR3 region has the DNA TGTGCCAGCAGCCTACGACTAGCGGGAGTGACCGGGGAGCTGTTTTTT. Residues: CASSLRLAGVTGELFF. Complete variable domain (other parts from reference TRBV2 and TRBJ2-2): EPEVTQTPSHQVTQMGQEVILRCVPISNHLYFYWYRQILGQKVEFLVSFYNNEISEKSEIFDDQFSVERPDGSNFTLKIRSTKLEDSAMYFCASSLRLAGVTGELFFGEGSRLTVL.

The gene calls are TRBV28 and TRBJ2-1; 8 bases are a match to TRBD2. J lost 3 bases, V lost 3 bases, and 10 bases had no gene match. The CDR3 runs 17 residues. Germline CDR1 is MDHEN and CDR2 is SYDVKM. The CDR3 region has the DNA TGTGCCAGCAGTTTTACCCTAGCGGGTGGGGTCTACAATGAGCAGTTCTTC. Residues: CASSFTLAGGVYNEQFF.

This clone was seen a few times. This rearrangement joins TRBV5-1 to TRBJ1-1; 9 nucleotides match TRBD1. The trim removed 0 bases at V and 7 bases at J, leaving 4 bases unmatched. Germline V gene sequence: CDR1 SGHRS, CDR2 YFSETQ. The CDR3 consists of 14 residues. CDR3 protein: CASSLGDRVGEAFF. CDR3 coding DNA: TGCGCCAGCAGCTTGGGGGACAGGGTGGGTGAAGCTTTCTTT.

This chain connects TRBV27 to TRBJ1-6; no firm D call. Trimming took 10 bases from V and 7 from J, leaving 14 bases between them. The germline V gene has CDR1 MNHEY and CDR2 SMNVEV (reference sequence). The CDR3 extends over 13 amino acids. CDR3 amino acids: CATGLDLNSPLHF. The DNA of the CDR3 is TGTGCCACCGGGCTGGACCTAAATTCACCCCTCCACTTT.

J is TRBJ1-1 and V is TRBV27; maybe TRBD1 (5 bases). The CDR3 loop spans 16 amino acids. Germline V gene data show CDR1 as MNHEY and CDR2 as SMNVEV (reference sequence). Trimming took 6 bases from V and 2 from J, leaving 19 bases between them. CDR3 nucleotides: TGTGCCAGCAGATTGACCGACTGGGGCAGCAACACTGAAGCTTTCTTT. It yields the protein CASRLTDWGSNTEAFF.

The chain's CDR3 is CASSLGGTNTDTQYF. Here the CDR3 DNA reads TGCGCCAGCAGCTTGGGTGGGACCAACACAGATACGCAGTATTTT. This sequence joins TRBV5-1 and TRBJ2-3, with D perhaps matching TRBD1 or TRBD2 (5 bases each). Trimming removed 0 bases at V and 2 bases at J, with 10 bases between. Germline values: CDR1 SGHRS, CDR2 YFSETQ. The CDR3 loop spans 15 amino acids.

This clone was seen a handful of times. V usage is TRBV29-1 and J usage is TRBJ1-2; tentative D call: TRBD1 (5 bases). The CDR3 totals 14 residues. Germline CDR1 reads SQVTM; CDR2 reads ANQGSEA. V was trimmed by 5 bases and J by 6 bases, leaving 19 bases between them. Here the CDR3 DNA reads TGCAGCGTTCCCATGGGGGTCCCCCCTCATGGCTACACCTTC. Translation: CSVPMGVPPHGYTF.

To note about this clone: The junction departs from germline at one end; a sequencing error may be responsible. CDR3 sequence (DNA): TGTGCCAGCAGTCAAGACAAAGGGTATTCATCCCGAATCACTGAAGCTTTCTTT. It encodes CASSQDKGYSSRITEAFF. J is TRBJ1-1 and V is TRBV14; D ambiguous. The CDR3 has 18 amino acids. Germline CDR1 reads SGHDN; CDR2 reads FVKESK.

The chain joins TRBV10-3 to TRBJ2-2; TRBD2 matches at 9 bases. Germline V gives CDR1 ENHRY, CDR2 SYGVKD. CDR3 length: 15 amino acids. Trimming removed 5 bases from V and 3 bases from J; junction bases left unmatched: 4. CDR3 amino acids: CAISRLADYTGELFF. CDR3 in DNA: TGTGCCATCAGTCGACTAGCGGATTACACCGGGGAGCTGTTTTTT.

This chain's CDR3 is CASSIKVGSSYEQYF. The CDR3 bases are TGTGCCAGTAGTATAAAGGTGGGGTCCTCCTACGAGCAGTACTTC. The chain is built from TRBV19 and TRBJ2-7; D not resolved. Germline CDR1 reads LNHDA; CDR2 reads SQIVND (reference sequence). V lost 2 bases, J lost 0 bases, and 11 bases lay in between. CDR3 length equals 15 residues.

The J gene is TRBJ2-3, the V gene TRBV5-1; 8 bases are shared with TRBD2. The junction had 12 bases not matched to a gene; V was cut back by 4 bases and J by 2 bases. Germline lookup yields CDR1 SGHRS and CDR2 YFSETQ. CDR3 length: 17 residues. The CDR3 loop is CASSGGALAGNTDTQYF. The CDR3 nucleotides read TGCGCCAGCAGCGGCGGCGCTCTAGCGGGCAACACAGATACGCAGTATTTT.

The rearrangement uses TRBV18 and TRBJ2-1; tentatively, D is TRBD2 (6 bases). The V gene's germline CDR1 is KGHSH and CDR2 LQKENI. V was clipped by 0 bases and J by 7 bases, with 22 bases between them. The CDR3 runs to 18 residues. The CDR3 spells CASSPPGKRALRGNEQFF. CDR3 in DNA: TGTGCCAGCTCACCACCAGGGAAGCGGGCCCTAAGAGGGAATGAGCAGTTCTTC.

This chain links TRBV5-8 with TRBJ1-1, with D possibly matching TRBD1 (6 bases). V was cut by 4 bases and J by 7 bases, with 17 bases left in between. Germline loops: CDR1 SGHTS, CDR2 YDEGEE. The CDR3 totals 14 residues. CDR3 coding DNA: TGTGCCAGCAGCCCCCGCGGGGGGGCCAGTGAAGCTTTCTTT. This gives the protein CASSPRGGASEAFF.

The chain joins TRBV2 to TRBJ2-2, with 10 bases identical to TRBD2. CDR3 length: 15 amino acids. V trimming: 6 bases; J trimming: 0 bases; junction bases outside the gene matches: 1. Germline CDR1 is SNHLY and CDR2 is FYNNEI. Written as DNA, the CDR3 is TGTGCCAGCAGAGGGACTAGCGCGAACACCGGGGAGCTGTTTTTT. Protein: CASRGTSANTGELFF.

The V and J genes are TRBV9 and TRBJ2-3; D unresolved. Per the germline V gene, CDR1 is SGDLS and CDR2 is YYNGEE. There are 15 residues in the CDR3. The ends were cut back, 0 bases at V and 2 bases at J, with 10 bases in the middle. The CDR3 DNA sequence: TGTGCCAGCAGCGTAGTGTCGGTTTACACAGATACGCAGTATTTT. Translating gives CASSVVSVYTDTQYF.

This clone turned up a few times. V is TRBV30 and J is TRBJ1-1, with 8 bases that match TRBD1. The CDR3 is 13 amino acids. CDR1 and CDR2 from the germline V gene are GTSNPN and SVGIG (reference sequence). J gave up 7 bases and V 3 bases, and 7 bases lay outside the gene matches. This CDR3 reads CAWRGQGAGEAFF. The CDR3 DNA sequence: TGTGCCTGGAGGGGCCAGGGGGCCGGTGAAGCTTTCTTT.

The CDR3 region has the DNA TGTGCCAGCAGCTCACTAGCGGGAAAAGAGACCCAGTACTTC. Protein: CASSSLAGKETQYF. This chain joins TRBV11-2 and TRBJ2-5; 10 bases align to TRBD2. J gave up 3 bases and V 4 bases, and 2 bases lay outside the gene matches. The CDR3 covers 14 residues. Germline lookup yields CDR1 SGHAT and CDR2 FQNNGV.

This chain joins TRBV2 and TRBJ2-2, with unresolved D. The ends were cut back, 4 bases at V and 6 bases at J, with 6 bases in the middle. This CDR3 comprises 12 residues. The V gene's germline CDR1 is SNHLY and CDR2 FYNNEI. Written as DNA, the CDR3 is TGTGCCAGCAGTGTTGGGTCCGGGGAGCTGTTTTTT. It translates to CASSVGSGELFF. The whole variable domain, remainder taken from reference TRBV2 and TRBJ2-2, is EPEVTQTPSHQVTQMGQEVILRCVPISNHLYFYWYRQILGQKVEFLVSFYNNEISEKSEIFDDQFSVERPDGSNFTLKIRSTKLEDSAMYFCASSVGSGELFFGEGSRLTVL.

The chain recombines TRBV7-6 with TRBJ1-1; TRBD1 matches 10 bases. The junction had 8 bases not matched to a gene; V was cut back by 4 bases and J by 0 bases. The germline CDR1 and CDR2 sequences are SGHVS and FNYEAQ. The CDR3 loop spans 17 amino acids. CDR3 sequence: CASSSLGTGAMNTEAFF. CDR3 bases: TGTGCCAGCAGCTCTCTCGGGACAGGGGCCATGAACACTGAAGCTTTCTTT.

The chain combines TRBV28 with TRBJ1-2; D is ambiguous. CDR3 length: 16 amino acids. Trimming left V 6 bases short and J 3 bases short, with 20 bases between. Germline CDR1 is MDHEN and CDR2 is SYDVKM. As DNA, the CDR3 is TGTGCCAGCAGAGTAGGCCTTAGACAAGTCCACTATGGCTACACCTTC. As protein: CASRVGLRQVHYGYTF.

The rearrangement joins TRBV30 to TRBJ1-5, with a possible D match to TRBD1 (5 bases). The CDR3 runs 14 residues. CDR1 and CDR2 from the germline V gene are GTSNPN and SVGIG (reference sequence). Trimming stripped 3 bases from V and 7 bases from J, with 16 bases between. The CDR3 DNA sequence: TGTGCCTGGAGCCCCTGGACGGAGGGGCAGCCCCAGCATTTT. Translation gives CAWSPWTEGQPQHF. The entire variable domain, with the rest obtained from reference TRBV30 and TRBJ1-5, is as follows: SQTIHQWPATLVQPVGSPLSLECTVEGTSNPNLYWYRQAAGRGLQLLFYSVGIGQISSEVPQNLSASRPQDRQFILSSKKLLLSDSGFYLCAWSPWTEGQPQHFGDGTRLSIL.

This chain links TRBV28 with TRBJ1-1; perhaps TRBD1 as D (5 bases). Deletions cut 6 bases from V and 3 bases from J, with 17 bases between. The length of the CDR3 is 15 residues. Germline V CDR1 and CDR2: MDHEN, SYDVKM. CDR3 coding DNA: TGTGCCAGCAGCCGCCCCGGGGGATGGGACACTGAAGCTTTCTTT. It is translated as CASSRPGGWDTEAFF. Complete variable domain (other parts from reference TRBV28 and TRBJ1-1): DVKVTQSSRYLVKRTGEKVFLECVQDMDHENMFWYRQDPGLGLRLIYFSYDVKMKEKGDIPEGYSVSREKKERFSLILESASTNQTSMYLCASSRPGGWDTEAFFGQGTRLTVV.

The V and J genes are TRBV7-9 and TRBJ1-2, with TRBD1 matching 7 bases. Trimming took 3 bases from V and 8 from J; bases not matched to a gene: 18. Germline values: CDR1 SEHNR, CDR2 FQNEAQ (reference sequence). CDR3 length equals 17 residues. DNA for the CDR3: TGTGCCAGCAGCTTCCAGGGGGGAAGCCCCAGCCCTAGCGGCTACACCTTC. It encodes CASSFQGGSPSPSGYTF.

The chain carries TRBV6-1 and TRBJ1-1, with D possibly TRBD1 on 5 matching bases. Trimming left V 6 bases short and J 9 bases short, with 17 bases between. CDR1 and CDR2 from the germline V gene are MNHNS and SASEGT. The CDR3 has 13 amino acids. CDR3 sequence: CASRAGQGPKAFF. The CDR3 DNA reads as TGTGCCAGCAGGGCGGGGCAGGGTCCAAAAGCTTTCTTT.

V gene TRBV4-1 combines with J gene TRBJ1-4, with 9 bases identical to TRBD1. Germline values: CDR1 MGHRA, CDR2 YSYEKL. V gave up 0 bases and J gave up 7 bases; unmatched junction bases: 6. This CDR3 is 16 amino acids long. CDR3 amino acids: CASSQDEWTGAEKLFF. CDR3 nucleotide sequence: TGCGCCAGCAGCCAAGACGAGTGGACAGGGGCTGAAAAACTGTTTTTT.

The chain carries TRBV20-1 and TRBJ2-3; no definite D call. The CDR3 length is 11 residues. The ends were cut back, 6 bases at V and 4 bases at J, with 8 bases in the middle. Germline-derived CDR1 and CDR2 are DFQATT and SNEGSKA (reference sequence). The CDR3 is CSASSADTQYF. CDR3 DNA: TGCAGTGCCTCCTCTGCAGATACGCAGTATTTT.